This passage covers 28 T cell receptor beta chains from one sample sequenced in a study of blood T cell repertoires in COVID-19. Clones were read by immunoSEQ multiplex PCR, and TCRdb kept only the in-frame ones, dropping some. The table lists about 100,000 clones, more than 75% of them singletons. Sequenced: peripheral blood. The receptors stem from a woman aged 25 to 39 with acute or convalescent COVID-19.

The V gene is TRBV6-6, the J gene TRBJ1-2; D possibly corresponds to TRBD1 (6 bases). Germline V gives CDR1 MNHNY, CDR2 SVGAGI (reference sequence). V gave up 4 bases and J gave up 7 bases, with 19 bases separating them. This CDR3 spans 15 amino acids. CDR3: CASSSLRGGTRGYTF. CDR3 DNA: TGTGCCAGCAGTTCCCTGAGGGGGGGTACTCGTGGCTACACCTTC.

The rearrangement links TRBV30 to TRBJ2-7, with D possibly being TRBD2 (5 bases). The CDR3 has 13 residues. Trimming removed 2 bases at V and 6 bases at J, with 14 bases between. Germline lookup yields CDR1 GTSNPN and CDR2 SVGIG (reference sequence). Here the CDR3 DNA reads TGTGCCTGGAGTTCGGGGAAGGCAAGCGAGCAGTACTTC. Encoded protein: CAWSSGKASEQYF.

The rearrangement joins TRBV12-3 or TRBV12-4 to TRBJ1-6; D is perhaps TRBD1 (6 bases). Trimming left V 6 bases short and J 10 bases short, with 10 bases between. This CDR3 has 12 residues. CDR3 region: CASRQGLSPLHF. The DNA of the CDR3 is TGTGCCAGCAGACAGGGTTTGTCACCCCTCCACTTT.

The chain uses TRBV6-5 and TRBJ1-1; TRBD1 matches at 8 bases. The V gene end was trimmed by 6 bases and the J gene end by 11 bases; junction bases not matched to a gene: 14. CDR1 is MNHEY and CDR2 is SVGAGI in the germline V gene. The CDR3 consists of 14 residues. The CDR3 reads CASSPSGQGRYAFF. In nucleotides, the CDR3 is TGTGCCAGCAGCCCCTCAGGACAGGGAAGGTATGCTTTCTTT.

This sequence joins TRBV7-8 and TRBJ2-7; a weak D match, TRBD2 (6 bases). CDR3 length: 18 residues. The V gene's germline CDR1 is SGHVS and CDR2 FQNEAQ. Deletions cut 1 base from V and 5 bases from J, with 24 bases between. The CDR3, as DNA: TGTGCCAGCAGCTTAGGCCGAGGAGGTGGGCGGGGACTGGACGAGCAGTACTTC. It codes for CASSLGRGGGRGLDEQYF.

Details on this clone: Other DNA sequences in the same sample also yield this CDR3. V and J are TRBV7-3 and TRBJ2-2; 8 bases align to TRBD2. Trimming took 5 bases from V and 3 from J; bases not matched to a gene: 5. This CDR3 is 15 amino acids long. Germline V gene lookup returns CDR1 SGHTA and CDR2 FQGTGA. The CDR3 loop is CASSPTGGDTGELFF. In DNA, the CDR3 is TGTGCCAGCAGCCCAACGGGAGGGGACACCGGGGAGCTGTTTTTT.

The J gene is TRBJ2-1, the V gene TRBV10-3, with 8 bases identical to TRBD2. The J segment lost 4 bases and the V segment lost 11 bases, leaving 7 bases of the junction unmatched. CDR3 length equals 13 residues. The germline gives CDR1 ENHRY, CDR2 SYGVKD. The CDR3 reads CASLAGTYNEQFF. CDR3 sequence (DNA): TGTGCCTCGTTAGCGGGGACTTACAATGAGCAGTTCTTC.

The V call is TRBV30, the J call TRBJ2-7; weak D call: TRBD2 (6 bases). Germline V gene sequence: CDR1 GTSNPN, CDR2 SVGIG (reference sequence). The CDR3 contains 15 residues. V gave up 0 bases and J gave up 3 bases, with 15 bases separating them. The CDR3 here is CAWSVRGTGLYEQYF. CDR3 DNA: TGTGCCTGGAGTGTACGCGGGACTGGTCTCTACGAGCAGTACTTC. The full variable domain, rest sourced from reference TRBV30 and TRBJ2-7, is SQTIHQWPATLVQPVGSPLSLECTVEGTSNPNLYWYRQAAGRGLQLLFYSVGIGQISSEVPQNLSASRPQDRQFILSSKKLLLSDSGFYLCAWSVRGTGLYEQYFGPGTRLTVT.

The rearrangement links TRBV29-1 to TRBJ1-4, with 8 bases lining up with TRBD1. Trimming at V came to 5 bases and at J to 8 bases, leaving 1 base not matched to a gene. CDR1 SQVTM and CDR2 ANQGSEA come from the germline V gene. CDR3 size: 11 residues. As DNA, the CDR3 is TGCAGCGTTTACAGGGGGGAAAAACTGTTTTTT. Translation gives CSVYRGEKLFF.

The chain joins TRBV7-9 to TRBJ2-7; a weak D match, TRBD2 (7 bases). The CDR3 runs to 17 residues. Germline CDR1 is SEHNR and CDR2 is FQNEAQ (reference sequence). Trimming took off 5 bases at V and 0 bases at J, with 20 bases between the two ends. The CDR3 coding sequence is TGTGCCAGCAGCCCCAGGGAGGGGGGGTTGAGCTCCTACGAGCAGTACTTC. Protein product: CASSPREGGLSSYEQYF.

The chain links TRBV7-8 to TRBJ1-3; D not certain. Looked up from germline, CDR1 is SGHVS and CDR2 is FQNEAQ. Between the trimmed V and J ends, which lost 1 base and 4 bases, there was a span of 14 bases. The CDR3 covers 16 residues. The CDR3, as DNA: TGTGCCAGCAGCTTAGTCGTTGCAGCGTTAGGAAACACCATATATTTT. This codes for CASSLVVAALGNTIYF.

This CDR3 is CASSPGTSTDTQYF. CDR3 DNA sequence: TGTGCCAGCAGCCCCGGGACTAGCACAGATACGCAGTATTTT. V is TRBV7-3 and J is TRBJ2-3, with D perhaps TRBD2 (6 bases). CDR3 length: 14 residues. Germline CDR1 is SGHTA and CDR2 is FQGTGA. The V gene lost 5 bases and the J gene lost 0 bases, with 9 bases spanning the gap.

This chain connects TRBV7-8 to TRBJ1-5; the match to TRBD1 covers 7 bases. The length of the CDR3 is 18 residues. Germline trimming cut 5 bases from V and 0 bases from J; bases unmatched to any gene: 13. Germline V gene data show CDR1 as SGHVS and CDR2 as FQNEAQ. The CDR3 loop reads CASSQGDRDIYSNQPQHF. CDR3 DNA sequence: TGTGCCAGCAGCCAAGGCGACAGGGACATATATAGCAATCAGCCCCAGCATTTT.

The sample holds many counts of this clone. As DNA, the CDR3 is TGTGCCAGTAGTATAGATGACCAGGAGCCCCAGCATTTT. It encodes CASSIDDQEPQHF. This sequence joins TRBV19 and TRBJ1-5, with D uncertain. The length of the CDR3 is 13 residues. The V and J ends lost 0 bases and 8 bases respectively, with 8 bases between them. The germline gives CDR1 LNHDA, CDR2 SQIVND (reference sequence).

The chain carries TRBV6-2 or TRBV6-3 and TRBJ1-3; maybe TRBD1 (5 bases). The CDR3 totals 14 residues. Germline V CDR1 and CDR2: MNHEY, SVGEGT. Between the trimmed V and J ends, which lost 3 bases and 2 bases, there was a span of 8 bases. CDR3 in amino acids: CASSYGGTGNTIYF. CDR3 coding DNA: TGTGCCAGCAGTTATGGGGGGACTGGAAACACCATATATTTT.

The V call is TRBV6-5, the J call TRBJ2-5, with 7 bases fitting TRBD1. CDR3 size: 14 residues. V was pared by 4 bases and J by 5 bases, with 7 bases of the junction left unmatched. CDR1 is MNHEY and CDR2 is SVGAGI in the germline V gene. This CDR3 is CASSLRGGGETQYF. The CDR3 DNA reads as TGTGCCAGCAGTTTGAGAGGGGGCGGGGAGACCCAGTACTTC.

This chain uses TRBV19 with TRBJ2-7, with 8 bases identical to TRBD2. Looked up from germline, CDR1 is LNHDA and CDR2 is SQIVND (reference sequence). The CDR3 has 15 residues. With 3 bases clipped from V and 4 bases from J, the junction kept 8 bases outside the gene matches. CDR3 in DNA: TGTGCCAGTAGTATCGCGGGACTAGTCGGTTACGAGCAGTACTTC. It is translated as CASSIAGLVGYEQYF.

This clone was detected only once. The chain is built from TRBV19 and TRBJ1-2; D not resolved. The CDR3 loop spans 13 amino acids. V dropped 2 bases and J dropped 7 bases, with 11 bases sitting between them. Per the germline V gene, CDR1 is LNHDA and CDR2 is SQIVND (reference sequence). The CDR3 bases are TGTGCCAGTAGTATAAACCAGGTCTCTGGCTACACCTTC. It yields the protein CASSINQVSGYTF.

The chain recombines TRBV29-1 with TRBJ1-1; 10 bases map to TRBD1. J lost 6 bases, V lost 4 bases, and 2 bases had no gene match. CDR1 and CDR2 from the germline V gene are SQVTM and ANQGSEA. The CDR3 consists of 12 residues. The CDR3 DNA reads TGCAGCGTTGTGGGGACAGGGGCTGAAGCTTTCTTT. This codes for CSVVGTGAEAFF.

This clone was seen only once. This sequence joins TRBV9 and TRBJ1-5, with D perhaps matching TRBD1 (6 bases). The V end lost 0 bases, the J end lost 8 bases, and 9 bases lay between the germline ends. Looked up from germline, CDR1 is SGDLS and CDR2 is YYNGEE. The CDR3 is 13 amino acids. CDR3 DNA: TGTGCCAGCAGCGTAGGAGAGGGGGAGCCCCAGCATTTT. Amino acids: CASSVGEGEPQHF.

The genes are TRBV27 and TRBJ2-2; 8 bases line up with TRBD2. Trimming cost V 6 bases and J 1 base; bases outside gene matches: 13. The germline V gene encodes CDR1 MNHEY and CDR2 SMNVEV (reference sequence). This CDR3 spans 18 amino acids. The CDR3 DNA is TGTGCCAGCAGCAGCGGGAGCAGGGGACGGGTGAACACCGGGGAGCTGTTTTTT. Its protein is CASSSGSRGRVNTGELFF.

The chain links TRBV6-5 to TRBJ1-1; tentatively, D is TRBD1 (6 bases). The CDR3 extends over 14 amino acids. Germline V gene data show CDR1 as MNHEY and CDR2 as SVGAGI. Between the trimmed V and J ends, which lost 10 bases and 2 bases, there was a span of 17 bases. CDR3 nucleotides: TGTGCCACCCGAGACAGGCCCCAAAACACTGAAGCTTTCTTT. Translating gives CATRDRPQNTEAFF.

The chain employs TRBV19 and TRBJ2-1, with 9 bases fitting TRBD1. Looked up from germline, CDR1 is LNHDA and CDR2 is SQIVND (reference sequence). CDR3 length: 18 amino acids. Trimming at V came to 10 bases and at J to 5 bases, leaving 21 bases not matched to a gene. The CDR3 DNA reads as TGTGCCACCAGGCCGGGACAGGGTTTTACAAGCGACCACAATGAGCAGTTCTTC. Translating gives CATRPGQGFTSDHNEQFF. Filled out from reference TRBV19 and TRBJ2-1, the complete variable domain reads DGGITQSPKYLFRKEGQNVTLSCEQNLNHDAMYWYRQDPGQGLRLIYYSQIVNDFQKGDIAEGYSVSREKKESFPLTVTSAQKNPTAFYLCATRPGQGFTSDHNEQFFGPGTRLTVL.

V gene TRBV5-4 combines with J gene TRBJ2-1, with TRBD1 matching 10 bases. Per the germline V gene, CDR1 is SGHNT and CDR2 is YYREEE (reference sequence). The CDR3 contains 16 residues. Trimming removed 4 bases from V and 7 bases from J; junction bases left unmatched: 11. This CDR3 is CASSILRQGAGNEQFF. CDR3 in DNA: TGTGCCAGCAGCATCCTAAGACAGGGGGCTGGTAATGAGCAGTTCTTC. The whole variable domain, filled in from reference TRBV5-4 and TRBJ2-1, reads ETGVTQSPTHLIKTRGQQVTLRCSSQSGHNTVSWYQQALGQGPQFIFQYYREEENGRGNFPPRFSGLQFPNYSSELNVNALELDDSALYLCASSILRQGAGNEQFFGPGTRLTVL.

CDR3 sequence reads: CASSLGGDLAKTGNTIYF. DNA for the CDR3: TGCGCCAGCAGCTTAGGTGGGGACTTAGCGAAGACTGGAAACACCATATATTTT. The V call is TRBV5-1, the J call TRBJ1-3; possibly TRBD1 for D (5 bases). This CDR3 contains 18 residues. The V gene lost 2 bases and the J gene lost 2 bases, with 20 bases spanning the gap. CDR1 and CDR2 from the germline V gene are SGHRS and YFSETQ.

This clone was seen just once. In the same sample, other DNA sequences code for this CDR3. This chain connects TRBV27 to TRBJ1-5; 7 bases align to TRBD1. The CDR3 sequence is 14 residues long. The V segment lost 4 bases and the J segment 2 bases; nucleotides outside the gene matches: 2. Germline-derived CDR1 and CDR2 are MNHEY and SMNVEV (reference sequence). Here the CDR3 reads CASSSDRGNQPQHF. DNA of the CDR3: TGTGCCAGCAGTTCAGACAGGGGCAATCAGCCCCAGCATTTT.

The chain employs TRBV7-6 and TRBJ1-6; no reliable D call. The V gene's germline CDR1 is SGHVS and CDR2 FNYEAQ. The CDR3 is 15 residues long. Between the trimmed V and J ends, which lost 2 bases and 6 bases, there was a span of 11 bases. The CDR3 reads CASSLQAGPNSPLHF. The CDR3 coding sequence is TGTGCCAGCAGCTTACAAGCTGGGCCTAATTCACCCCTCCACTTT.

V is TRBV2 and J is TRBJ2-5; TRBD1 matches at 7 bases. Trimming took 8 bases from V and 5 from J; bases not matched to a gene: 2. This CDR3 contains 11 residues. Germline loops: CDR1 SNHLY, CDR2 FYNNEI. The CDR3 spells CASSRGETQYF. DNA for the CDR3: TGTGCCAGCTCCAGGGGGGAGACCCAGTACTTC.